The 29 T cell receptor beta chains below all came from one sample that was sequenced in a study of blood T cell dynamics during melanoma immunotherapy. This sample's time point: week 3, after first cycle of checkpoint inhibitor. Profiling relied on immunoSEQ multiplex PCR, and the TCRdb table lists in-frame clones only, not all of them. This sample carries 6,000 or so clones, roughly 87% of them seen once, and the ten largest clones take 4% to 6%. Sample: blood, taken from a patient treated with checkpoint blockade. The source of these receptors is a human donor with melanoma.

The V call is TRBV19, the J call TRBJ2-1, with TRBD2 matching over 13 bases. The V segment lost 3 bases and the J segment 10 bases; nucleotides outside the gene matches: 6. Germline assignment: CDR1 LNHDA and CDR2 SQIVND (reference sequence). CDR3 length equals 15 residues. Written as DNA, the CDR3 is TGTGCCAGTAGTATTGAACTAGCGGGGGGGCCGGAGCAGTTCTTC. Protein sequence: CASSIELAGGPEQFF.

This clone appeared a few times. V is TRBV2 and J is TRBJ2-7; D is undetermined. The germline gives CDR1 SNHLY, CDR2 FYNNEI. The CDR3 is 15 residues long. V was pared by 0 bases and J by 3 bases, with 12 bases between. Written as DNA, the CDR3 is TGTGCCAGCAGTGAAGCCCCGACCCTGAACTACGAGCAGTACTTC. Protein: CASSEAPTLNYEQYF.

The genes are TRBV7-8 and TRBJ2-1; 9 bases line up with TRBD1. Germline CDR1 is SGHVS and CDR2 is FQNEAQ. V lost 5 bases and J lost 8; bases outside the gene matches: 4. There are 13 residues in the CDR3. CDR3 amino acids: CASSTGGADEQFF. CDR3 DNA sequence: TGTGCCAGCAGCACAGGGGGCGCGGATGAGCAGTTCTTC.

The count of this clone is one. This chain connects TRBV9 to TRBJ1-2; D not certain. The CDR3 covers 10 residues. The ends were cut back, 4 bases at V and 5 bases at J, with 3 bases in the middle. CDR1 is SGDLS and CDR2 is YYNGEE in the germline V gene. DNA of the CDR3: TGTGCCAGCAGCTCATATGGCTACACCTTC. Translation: CASSSYGYTF.

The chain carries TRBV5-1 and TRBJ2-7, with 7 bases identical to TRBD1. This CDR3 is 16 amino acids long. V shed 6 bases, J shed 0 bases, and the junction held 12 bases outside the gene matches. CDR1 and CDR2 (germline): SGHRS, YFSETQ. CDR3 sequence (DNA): TGCGCCAGCACCCCTCCCGGGACAGTGAGCTCCTACGAGCAGTACTTC. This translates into CASTPPGTVSSYEQYF.

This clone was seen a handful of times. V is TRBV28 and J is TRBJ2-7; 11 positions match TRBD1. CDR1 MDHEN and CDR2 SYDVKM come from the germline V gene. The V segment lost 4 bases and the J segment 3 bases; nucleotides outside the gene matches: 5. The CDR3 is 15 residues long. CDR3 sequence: CASSSPGQGVYEQYF. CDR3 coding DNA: TGTGCCAGCAGTTCTCCGGGACAGGGGGTCTACGAGCAGTACTTC.

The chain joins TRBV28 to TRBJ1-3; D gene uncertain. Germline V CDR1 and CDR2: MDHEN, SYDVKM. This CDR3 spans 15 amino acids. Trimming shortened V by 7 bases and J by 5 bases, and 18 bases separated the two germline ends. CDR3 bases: TGTGCCAGCAACCCGCGGGCGGAAGGGAGAAACACCATATATTTT. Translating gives CASNPRAEGRNTIYF.

The CDR3 loop is CASSLGGRAYEQYF. Written as DNA, the CDR3 is TGTGCCAGCAGCTTAGGGGGGAGAGCCTACGAGCAGTACTTC. The rearrangement joins TRBV2 to TRBJ2-7; D might be TRBD1 or TRBD2, each matching 6 bases. Germline-derived CDR1 and CDR2 are SNHLY and FYNNEI. The ends were cut back, 6 bases at V and 2 bases at J, with 14 bases in the middle. The CDR3 totals 14 residues. Complete variable domain (other parts from reference TRBV2 and TRBJ2-7): EPEVTQTPSHQVTQMGQEVILRCVPISNHLYFYWYRQILGQKVEFLVSFYNNEISEKSEIFDDQFSVERPDGSNFTLKIRSTKLEDSAMYFCASSLGGRAYEQYFGPGTRLTVT.

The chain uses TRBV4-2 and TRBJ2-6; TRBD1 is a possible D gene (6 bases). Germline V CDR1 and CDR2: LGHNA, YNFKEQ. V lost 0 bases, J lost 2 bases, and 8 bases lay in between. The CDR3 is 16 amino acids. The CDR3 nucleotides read TGTGCCAGCAGCCAAGATGGGGGCGCTGGGGCCAACGTCCTGACTTTC. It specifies CASSQDGGAGANVLTF.

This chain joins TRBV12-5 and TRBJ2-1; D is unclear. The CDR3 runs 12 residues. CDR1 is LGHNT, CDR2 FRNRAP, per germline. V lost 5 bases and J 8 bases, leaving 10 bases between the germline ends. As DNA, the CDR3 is TGTGCTAGTGGTGTTCGCCGGGATGAGCAGTTCTTC. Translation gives CASGVRRDEQFF.

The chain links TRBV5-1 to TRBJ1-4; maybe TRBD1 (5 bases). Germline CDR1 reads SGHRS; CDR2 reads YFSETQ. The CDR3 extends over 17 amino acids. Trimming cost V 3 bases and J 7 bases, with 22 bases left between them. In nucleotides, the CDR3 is TGCGCCAGCAGCTCTCATCCGCCGACAGTCGGTGGTGAAAAACTGTTTTTT. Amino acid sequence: CASSSHPPTVGGEKLFF.

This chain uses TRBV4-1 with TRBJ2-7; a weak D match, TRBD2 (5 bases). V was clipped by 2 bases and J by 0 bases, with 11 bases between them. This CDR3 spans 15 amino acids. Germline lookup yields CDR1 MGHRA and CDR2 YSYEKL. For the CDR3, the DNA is TGCGCCAGCAGCCAAAGAGATCTAGCCTCCTACGAGCAGTACTTC. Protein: CASSQRDLASYEQYF.

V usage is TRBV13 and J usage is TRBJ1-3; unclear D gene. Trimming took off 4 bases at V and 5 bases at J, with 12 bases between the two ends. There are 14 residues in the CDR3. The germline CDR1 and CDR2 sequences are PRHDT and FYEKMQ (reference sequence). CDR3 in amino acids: CASSSFLGRNTIYF. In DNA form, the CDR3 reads TGTGCCAGCAGCTCCTTTTTAGGGCGAAACACCATATATTTT. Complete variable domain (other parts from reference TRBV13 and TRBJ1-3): AAGVIQSPRHLIKEKRETATLKCYPIPRHDTVYWYQQGPGQDPQFLISFYEKMQSDKGSIPDRFSAQQFSDYHSELNMSSLELGDSALYFCASSSFLGRNTIYFGEGSWLTVV.

The CDR3 loop reads CASTVGGGSRETQYF. CDR3 nucleotides: TGTGCCAGCACTGTCGGAGGGGGGTCCCGTGAGACCCAGTACTTC. J is TRBJ2-5 and V is TRBV9; D could derive from TRBD1 or TRBD2 (6 bases each). CDR1 and CDR2 (germline): SGDLS, YYNGEE. The CDR3 contains 15 residues. The V gene lost 6 bases and the J gene lost 5 bases, with 20 bases spanning the gap.

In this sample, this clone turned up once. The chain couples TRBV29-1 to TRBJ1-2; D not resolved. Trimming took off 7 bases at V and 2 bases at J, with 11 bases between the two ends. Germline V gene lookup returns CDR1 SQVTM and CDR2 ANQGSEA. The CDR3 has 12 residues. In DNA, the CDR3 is TGCAGCGCCCGGACTGAAAACTATGGCTACACCTTC. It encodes CSARTENYGYTF.

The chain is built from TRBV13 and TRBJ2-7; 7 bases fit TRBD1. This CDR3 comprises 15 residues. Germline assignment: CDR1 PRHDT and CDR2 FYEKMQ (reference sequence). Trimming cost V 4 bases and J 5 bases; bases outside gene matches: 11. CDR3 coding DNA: TGTGCCAGCAGCTCAGACAGGGCTGGGCGGGACGAGCAGTACTTC. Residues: CASSSDRAGRDEQYF.

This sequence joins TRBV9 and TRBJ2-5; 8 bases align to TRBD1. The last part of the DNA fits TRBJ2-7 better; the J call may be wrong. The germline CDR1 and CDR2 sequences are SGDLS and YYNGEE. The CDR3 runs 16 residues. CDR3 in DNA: TGTGCCAGCAGCGTAGGTCTAGGGACAGGATCCTACGAGCAGTACTTC. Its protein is CASSVGLGTGSYEQYF.

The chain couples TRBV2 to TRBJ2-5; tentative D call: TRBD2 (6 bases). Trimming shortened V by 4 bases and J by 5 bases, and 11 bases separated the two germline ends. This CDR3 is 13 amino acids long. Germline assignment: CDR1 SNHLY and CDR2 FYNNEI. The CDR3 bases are TGTGCCAGCAGTGCCCCTGGGAGGGAGACCCAGTACTTC. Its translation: CASSAPGRETQYF.

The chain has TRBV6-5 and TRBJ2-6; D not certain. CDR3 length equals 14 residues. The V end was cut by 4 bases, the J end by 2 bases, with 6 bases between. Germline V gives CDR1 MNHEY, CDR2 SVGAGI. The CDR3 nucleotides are TGTGCCAGCAGTTCCTCGGCTGGGGCCAACGTCCTGACTTTC. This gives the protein CASSSSAGANVLTF.

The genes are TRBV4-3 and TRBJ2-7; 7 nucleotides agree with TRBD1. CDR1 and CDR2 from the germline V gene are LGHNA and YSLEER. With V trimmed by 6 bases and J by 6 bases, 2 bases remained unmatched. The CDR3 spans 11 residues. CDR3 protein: CASRSGGEQYF. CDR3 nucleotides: TGCGCCAGCAGGTCAGGGGGCGAGCAGTACTTC.

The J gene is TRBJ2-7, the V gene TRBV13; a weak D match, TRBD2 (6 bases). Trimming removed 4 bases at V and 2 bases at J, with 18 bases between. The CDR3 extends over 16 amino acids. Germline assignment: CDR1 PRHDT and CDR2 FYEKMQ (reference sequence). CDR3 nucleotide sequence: TGTGCCAGCAGCTCCTCATCCGGGACTGACCCCTACGAGCAGTACTTC. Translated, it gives CASSSSSGTDPYEQYF.

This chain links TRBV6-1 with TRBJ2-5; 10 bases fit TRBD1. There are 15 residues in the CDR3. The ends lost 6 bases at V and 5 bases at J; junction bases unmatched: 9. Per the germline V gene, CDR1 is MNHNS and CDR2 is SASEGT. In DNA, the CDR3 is TGTGCCAGCAGCTTTGGACAGGGGGTATTGGAGACCCAGTACTTC. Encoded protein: CASSFGQGVLETQYF.

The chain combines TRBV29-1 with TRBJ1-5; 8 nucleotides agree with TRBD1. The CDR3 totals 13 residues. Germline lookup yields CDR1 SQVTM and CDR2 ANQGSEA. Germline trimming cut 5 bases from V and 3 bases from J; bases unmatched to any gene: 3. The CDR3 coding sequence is TGCAGCGTTCCGGACAGGGACAATCAGCCCCAGCATTTT. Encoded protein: CSVPDRDNQPQHF.

The CDR3 nucleotides read TGTGCCAGCAGCCCCCCGGGACTTCCCTCCTACGAGCAGTACTTC. Its protein product is CASSPPGLPSYEQYF. The chain employs TRBV28 and TRBJ2-7; a weak D match, TRBD2 (6 bases). The CDR3 extends over 15 amino acids. From germline, CDR1 is MDHEN and CDR2 SYDVKM. V was shortened by 6 bases and J by 0 bases, with 15 bases between the two germline ends.

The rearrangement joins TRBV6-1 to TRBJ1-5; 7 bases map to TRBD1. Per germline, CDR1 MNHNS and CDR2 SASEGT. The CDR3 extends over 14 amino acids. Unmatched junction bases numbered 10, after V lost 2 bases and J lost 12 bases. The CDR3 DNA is TGTGCCAGCAGTGAACAAATGTTGTGGGACAGCCAGCATTTT. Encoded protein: CASSEQMLWDSQHF.

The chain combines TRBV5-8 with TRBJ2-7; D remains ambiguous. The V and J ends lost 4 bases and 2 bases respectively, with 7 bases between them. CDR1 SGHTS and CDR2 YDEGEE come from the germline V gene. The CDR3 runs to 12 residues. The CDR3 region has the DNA TGTGCCAGCAGCCGCAACCCCTACGAGCAGTACTTC. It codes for CASSRNPYEQYF.

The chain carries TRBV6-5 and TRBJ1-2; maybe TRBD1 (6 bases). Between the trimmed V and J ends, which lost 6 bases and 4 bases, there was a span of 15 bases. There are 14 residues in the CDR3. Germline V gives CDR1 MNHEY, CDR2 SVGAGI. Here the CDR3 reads CASSRAGTTYGYTF. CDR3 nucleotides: TGTGCCAGCAGCCGAGCCGGGACAACCTATGGCTACACCTTC.

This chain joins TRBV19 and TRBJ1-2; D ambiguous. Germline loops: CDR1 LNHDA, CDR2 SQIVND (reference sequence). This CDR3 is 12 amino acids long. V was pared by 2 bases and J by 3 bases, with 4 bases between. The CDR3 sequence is CASSIRDYGYTF. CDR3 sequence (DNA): TGTGCCAGTAGTATAAGGGACTATGGCTACACCTTC.

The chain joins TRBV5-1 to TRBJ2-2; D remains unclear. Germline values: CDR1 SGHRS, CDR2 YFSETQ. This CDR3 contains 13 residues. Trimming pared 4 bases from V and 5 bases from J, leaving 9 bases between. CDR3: CASSPGFTGELFF. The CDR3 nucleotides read TGCGCCAGCAGCCCCGGATTTACCGGGGAGCTGTTTTTT.